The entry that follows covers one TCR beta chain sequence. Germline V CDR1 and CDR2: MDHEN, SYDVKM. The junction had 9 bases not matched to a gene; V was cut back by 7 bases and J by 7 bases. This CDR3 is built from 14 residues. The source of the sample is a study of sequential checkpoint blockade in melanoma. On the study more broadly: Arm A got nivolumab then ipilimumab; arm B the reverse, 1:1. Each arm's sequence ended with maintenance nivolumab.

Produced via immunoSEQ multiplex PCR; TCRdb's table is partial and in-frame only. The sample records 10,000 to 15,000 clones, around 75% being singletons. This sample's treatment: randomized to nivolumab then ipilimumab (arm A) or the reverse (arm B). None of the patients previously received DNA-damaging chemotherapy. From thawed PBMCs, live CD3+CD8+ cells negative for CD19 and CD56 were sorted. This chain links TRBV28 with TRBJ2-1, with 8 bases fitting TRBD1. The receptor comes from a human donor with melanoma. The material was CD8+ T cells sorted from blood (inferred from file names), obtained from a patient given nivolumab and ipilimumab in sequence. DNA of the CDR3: TGTGCCAGCATGGTGACAGGGGATGTGAATGAGCAGTTCTTC. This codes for CASMVTGDVNEQFF.